This TCR beta chain was recorded in a study of cytomegalovirus exposure and HLA in healthy donors. Findings and limits, study-wide: Altogether, some 170 TCR beta chains were recorded as cytomegalovirus-associated.

The donors (healthy individuals) were bone marrow donors. As concerns this clone: Its antigen is not known.

Use of 60 Vbeta and 13 Jbeta primers characterized the PCR. TCRdb's table, derived via immunoSEQ multiplex PCR, lists solely in-frame clones and lacks some. The sample holds fewer than 140,000 clones, under 80% seen once. The receptor was isolated from a woman between 50 and 59 years old in good health and CMV-seropositive. The sample consisted of PBMCs.

The DNA for the CDR3 is TGCAGCGTTGAAAACCGGGACAGAGGAACACCTAGCACAGATACGCAGTATTTT. It is translated as CSVENRDRGTPSTDTQYF. The chain has TRBV29-1 and TRBJ2-3, with 7 bases aligning to TRBD1. Germline assignment: CDR1 SQVTM and CDR2 ANQGSEA. V shed 2 bases and J 0 bases; nucleotides not matched to a gene: 14. This CDR3 region has 18 residues.